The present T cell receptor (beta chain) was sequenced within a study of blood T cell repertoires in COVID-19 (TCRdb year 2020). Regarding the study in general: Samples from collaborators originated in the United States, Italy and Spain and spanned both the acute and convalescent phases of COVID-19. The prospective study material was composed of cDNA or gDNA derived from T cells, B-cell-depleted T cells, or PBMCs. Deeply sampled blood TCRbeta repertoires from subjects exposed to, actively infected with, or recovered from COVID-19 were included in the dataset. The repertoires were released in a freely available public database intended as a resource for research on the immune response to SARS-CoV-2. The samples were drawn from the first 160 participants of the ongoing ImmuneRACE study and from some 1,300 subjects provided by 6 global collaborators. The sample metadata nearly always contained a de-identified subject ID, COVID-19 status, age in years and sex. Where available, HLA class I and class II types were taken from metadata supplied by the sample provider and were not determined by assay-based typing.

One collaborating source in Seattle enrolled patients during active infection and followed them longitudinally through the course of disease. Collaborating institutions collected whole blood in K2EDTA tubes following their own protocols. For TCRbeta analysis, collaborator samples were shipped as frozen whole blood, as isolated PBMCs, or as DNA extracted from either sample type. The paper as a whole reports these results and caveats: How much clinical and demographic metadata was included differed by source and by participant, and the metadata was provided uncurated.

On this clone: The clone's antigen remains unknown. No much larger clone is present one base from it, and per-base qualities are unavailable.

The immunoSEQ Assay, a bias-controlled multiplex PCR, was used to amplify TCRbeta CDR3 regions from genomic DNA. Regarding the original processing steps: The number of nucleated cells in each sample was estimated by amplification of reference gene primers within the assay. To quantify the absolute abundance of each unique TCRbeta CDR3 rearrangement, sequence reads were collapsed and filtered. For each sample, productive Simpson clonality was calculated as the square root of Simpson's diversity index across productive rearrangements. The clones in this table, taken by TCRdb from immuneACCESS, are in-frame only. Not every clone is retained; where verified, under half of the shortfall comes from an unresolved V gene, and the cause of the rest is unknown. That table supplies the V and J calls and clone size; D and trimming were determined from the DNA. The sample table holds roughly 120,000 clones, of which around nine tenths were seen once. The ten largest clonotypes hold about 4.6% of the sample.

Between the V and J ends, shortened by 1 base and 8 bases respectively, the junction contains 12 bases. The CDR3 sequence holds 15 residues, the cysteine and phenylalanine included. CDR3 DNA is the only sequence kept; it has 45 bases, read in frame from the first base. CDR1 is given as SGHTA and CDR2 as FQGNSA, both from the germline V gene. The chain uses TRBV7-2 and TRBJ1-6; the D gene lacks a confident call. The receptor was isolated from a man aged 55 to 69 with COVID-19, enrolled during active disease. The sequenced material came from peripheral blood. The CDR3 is CASSLVVAIDSPLHF. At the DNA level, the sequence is TGTGCCAGCAGCTTAGTGGTTGCAATAGATTCACCCCTCCACTTT. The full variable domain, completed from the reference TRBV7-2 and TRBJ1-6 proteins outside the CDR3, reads GAGVSQSPSNKVTEKGKDVELRCDPISGHTALYWYRQSLGQGLEFLIYFQGNSAPDKSGLPSDRFSAERTGGSVSTLTIQRTQQEDSAVYLCASSLVVAIDSPLHFGNGTRLTVT.